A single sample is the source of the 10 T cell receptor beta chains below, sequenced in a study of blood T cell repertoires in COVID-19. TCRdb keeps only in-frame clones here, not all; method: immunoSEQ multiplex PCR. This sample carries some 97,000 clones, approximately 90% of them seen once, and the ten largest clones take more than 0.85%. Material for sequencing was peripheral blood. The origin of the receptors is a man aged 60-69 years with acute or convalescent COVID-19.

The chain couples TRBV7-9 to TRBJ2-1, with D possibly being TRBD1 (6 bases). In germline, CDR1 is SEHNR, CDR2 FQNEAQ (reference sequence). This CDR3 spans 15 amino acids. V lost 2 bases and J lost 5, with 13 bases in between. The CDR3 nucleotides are TGTGCCAGCAGCTTAACCCGGGACACAAACAATGAGCAGTTCTTC. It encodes CASSLTRDTNNEQFF.

In DNA, the CDR3 is TGTGCCAGCAGTGATTCGAGGGTTGAGCAGCCCCAGCATTTT. This encodes CASSDSRVEQPQHF. V and J are TRBV2 and TRBJ1-5; no reliable D call. Germline CDR1 is SNHLY and CDR2 is FYNNEI. This CDR3 spans 14 amino acids. The V and J ends lost 3 bases and 7 bases respectively, with 13 bases between them.

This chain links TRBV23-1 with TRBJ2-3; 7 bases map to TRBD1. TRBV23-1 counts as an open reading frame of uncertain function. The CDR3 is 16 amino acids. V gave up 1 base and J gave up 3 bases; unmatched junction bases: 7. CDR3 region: CASSQWARGRTDTQYF. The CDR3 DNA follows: TGCGCCAGCAGTCAATGGGCGAGGGGGCGTACAGATACGCAGTATTTT.

The CDR3 DNA sequence: TGTGCCAGTAGTATAGTTCAAGGACAGGGAAACTATGGCTACACCTTC. This codes for CASSIVQGQGNYGYTF. The genes are TRBV19 and TRBJ1-2; TRBD1 matches at 8 bases. CDR1 and CDR2 from the germline V gene are LNHDA and SQIVND (reference sequence). The CDR3 totals 16 residues. V lost 1 base and J lost 2; bases outside the gene matches: 6.

The CDR3 DNA reads as TGCAGTGCTAGTCAGGCACAGCTGAATACGCAGTATTTT. The encoded protein is CSASQAQLNTQYF. The gene calls are TRBV20-1 and TRBJ2-3, with D unclear. CDR1 and CDR2 from the germline V gene are DFQATT and SNEGSKA (reference sequence). Trimming took 3 bases from V and 7 from J, leaving 14 bases between them. The CDR3 extends over 13 amino acids.

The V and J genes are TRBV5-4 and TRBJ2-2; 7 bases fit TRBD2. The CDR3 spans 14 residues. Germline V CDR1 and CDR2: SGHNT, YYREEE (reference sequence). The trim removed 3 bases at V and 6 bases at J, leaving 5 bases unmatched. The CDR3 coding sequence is TGTGCCAGCAGCTCCCCGGGACTACCCGGGGAGCTGTTTTTT. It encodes CASSSPGLPGELFF.

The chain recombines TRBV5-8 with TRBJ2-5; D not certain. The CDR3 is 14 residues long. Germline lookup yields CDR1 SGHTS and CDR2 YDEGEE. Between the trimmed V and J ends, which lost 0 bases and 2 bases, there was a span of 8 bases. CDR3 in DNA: TGTGCCAGCAGCTTGGACAGAGTACAAGAGACCCAGTACTTC. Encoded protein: CASSLDRVQETQYF. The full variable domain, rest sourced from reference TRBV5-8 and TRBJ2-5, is EAGVTQSPTHLIKTRGQQATLRCSPISGHTSVYWYQQALGLGLQFLLWYDEGEERNRGNFPPRFSGRQFPNYSSELNVNALELEDSALYLCASSLDRVQETQYFGPGTRLLVL.

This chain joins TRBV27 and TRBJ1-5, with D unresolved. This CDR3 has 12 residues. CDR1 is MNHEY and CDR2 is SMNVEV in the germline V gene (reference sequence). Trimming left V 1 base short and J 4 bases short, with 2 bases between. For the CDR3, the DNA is TGTGCCAGCAGTTTATTAAATCAGCCCCAGCATTTT. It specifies CASSLLNQPQHF.

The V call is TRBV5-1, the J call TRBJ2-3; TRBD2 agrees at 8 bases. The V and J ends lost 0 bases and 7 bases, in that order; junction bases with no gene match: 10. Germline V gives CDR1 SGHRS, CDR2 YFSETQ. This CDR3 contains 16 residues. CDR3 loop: CASSLAGLVVGNTQYF. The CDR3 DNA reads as TGCGCCAGCAGCTTGGCGGGACTAGTGGTTGGAAATACGCAGTATTTT. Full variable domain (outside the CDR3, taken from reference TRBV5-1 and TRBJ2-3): KAGVTQTPRYLIKTRGQQVTLSCSPISGHRSVSWYQQTPGQGLQFLFEYFSETQRNKGNFPGRFSGRQFSNSRSEMNVSTLELGDSALYLCASSLAGLVVGNTQYFGPGTRLTVL.

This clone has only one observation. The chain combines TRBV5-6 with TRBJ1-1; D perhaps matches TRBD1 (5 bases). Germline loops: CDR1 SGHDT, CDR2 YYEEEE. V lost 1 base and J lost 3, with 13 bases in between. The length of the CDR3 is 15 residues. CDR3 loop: CASSLSGWWDTEAFF. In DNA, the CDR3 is TGTGCCAGCAGCTTGTCAGGGTGGTGGGACACTGAAGCTTTCTTT.